This T cell receptor (beta chain) was recovered during a study of shared T cell receptors in the human thymus. The CDR3 totals 16 residues. Germline trimming cut 5 bases from V and 0 bases from J; bases unmatched to any gene: 6. CDR1 is MNHEY, CDR2 SMNVEV, per germline (reference sequence). Using immunoSEQ multiplex PCR, the repertoire was profiled, and TCRdb retains in-frame clones only, with some absent. There are roughly 500,000 clones in the sample; around 78% occur only once, and 0.013% lies in the top ten. The sample was also reused in another study, on human thymus T cells. As reported in that work: Donors were healthy Finnish babies undergoing corrective operations for congenital heart defects. Thymus pieces cut out during corrective heart surgery were the tissue that was used. Usage of V and J genes appeared biased in thymic and blood repertoires. Related work showed strongly overlapping thymic repertoires across unrelated individuals.

This sequence joins TRBV27 and TRBJ1-1, with TRBD1 matching over 10 bases. This receptor was obtained from a boy under two years old with a congenital heart defect. Sequenced: thymocytes. The DNA of the CDR3 is TGTGCCAGCAGTCGCGGGACAGGGGAACTGAACACTGAAGCTTTCTTT. It yields the protein CASSRGTGELNTEAFF.